Sequencing of this T cell receptor (beta chain) was carried out in a study of OX40 agonist ivuxolimab in advanced cancers. Background on the study: It was ivuxolimab, an agonistic anti-OX40 (CD134) antibody, that patients were treated with. From 23 to 79 years was the age range, with a mean of around 54 years, and 70% to 85% were male.

The protocol was immunoSEQ multiplex PCR, while the TCRdb copy is restricted to in-frame clones and leaves out a portion. This sample has 20,000 to 25,000 clones, with roughly 88% found just once. Note on this clone: The target antigen is unknown.

Patients with autoimmune history or systemic immunosuppression were excluded. Study findings and constraints: There was clonal expansion of CD4+ and CD8+ blood T cells by week 6 at 0.1 to 3.0 mg/kg.

The clonotype comes from an adult with an advanced solid tumor such as melanoma, head and neck, liver or kidney cancer. The specimen was CD4+ or CD8+ T cells sorted from blood, collected in a trial of the OX40 agonist ivuxolimab.

The CDR3: CASSLGRGVYEQYF. In DNA form, the CDR3 reads TGCGCCAGCAGCTTGGGGCGGGGAGTCTACGAGCAGTACTTC. The V and J genes are TRBV5-1 and TRBJ2-7; D might be TRBD2 (6 bases). The germline V gene has CDR1 SGHRS and CDR2 YFSETQ. This CDR3 region has 14 residues. V was shortened by 0 bases and J by 3 bases, with 10 bases between the two germline ends. The full variable domain, completed using reference TRBV5-1 and TRBJ2-7, is KAGVTQTPRYLIKTRGQQVTLSCSPISGHRSVSWYQQTPGQGLQFLFEYFSETQRNKGNFPGRFSGRQFSNSRSEMNVSTLELGDSALYLCASSLGRGVYEQYFGPGTRLTVT.